This T cell receptor beta chain was captured in a study of T cell responses to AZD1222 COVID-19 vaccine. This CDR3 region has 16 residues. CDR1 and CDR2 from the germline V gene are GTSNPN and SVGIG (reference sequence). J lost 2 bases, V lost 2 bases, and 7 bases had no gene match. Findings and caveats of the study: Only five or six individuals given AZD1222 were seropositive at baseline. Repertoire sampling occurred only after the peak T cell response. Donors, mostly white British, included more females; clonal diversity was possibly underestimated.

A note on this clone: Antigen unknown.

The protocol was immunoSEQ multiplex PCR, while the TCRdb copy is restricted to in-frame clones and leaves out a portion. The sample holds 73,000 or so clones, around four fifths seen once. Sample: peripheral blood, taken on day 0 of AZD1222 vaccination. The V and J genes are TRBV30 and TRBJ1-1, with 11 bases lining up with TRBD1. This TCR derives from an adult in good health. CDR3 sequence (DNA): TGTGCCTGGAGTATGGCGGGACAGGGGGGAAACACTGAAGCTTTCTTT. This gives the protein CAWSMAGQGGNTEAFF.